This is a list of T cell receptor beta chains from one sample in a study of shared clonotypes between healthy human individuals. The method was immunoSEQ multiplex PCR; TCRdb's version includes in-frame clones alone and lacks a portion of them. The sample shows about 510,000 clones, 60% to 80% of them seen only once. Sequencing was carried out using PBMCs. The receptor source for this set is a woman in her thirties or forties in good health. Some clones in this sample may be carry-over from other donors' samples. CDR3s include the opening cysteine and the closing phenylalanine or tryptophan. Fields, in order: J gene, V gene, CDR3 protein.

TRBJ2-5	TRBV5-1	CASSLDGGSETQYF
TRBJ2-3	TRBV19	CASRSSWGVDTQYF
TRBJ2-7	TRBV5-1	CARPGVGRNYEQYF
TRBJ1-2	TRBV9	CASSPGEGFGVNYGYTF
TRBJ2-7	TRBV27	CASRGHSSYEQYF
TRBJ1-2	TRBV28	CASSLGGGSINYGYTF
TRBJ1-1	TRBV7-9	CASIPAGRGTMNTEAFF
TRBJ2-7	TRBV7-8	CASSPRTSGSRYEQYF
TRBJ2-7	TRBV18	CASSLTGTGFEQYF
TRBJ2-3	TRBV2	CASSEALGLAGGTDTQYF
TRBJ1-4	TRBV6-1	CASRGWRGGEKLFF
TRBJ1-1	TRBV5-4	CASSWGGSMNTEAFF
TRBJ2-2	TRBV6-1	CASSDGTGELFF
TRBJ2-4	TRBV5-1	CASSDYRGENIQYF
TRBJ2-5	TRBV18	CASSPTTQETQYF
TRBJ2-7	TRBV27	CASSTRGPTYEQYF
TRBJ1-1	TRBV11-2	CASSLAPAGVEAFF
TRBJ2-1	TRBV28	CASAGGSYNEQFF
TRBJ1-4	TRBV5-1	CASSLTGTGWGATNEKLFF
TRBJ2-7	TRBV28	CASSPRTGVSYEQYF